One and the same sample provided the 21 T cell receptor beta chains below, sequenced in a study of T cells in localized non-small cell lung cancer (dated by TCRdb to the early 2020s). Libraries came from the immunoSEQ multiplex PCR assay. Drawn from immuneACCESS, this table holds only the in-frame rearrangements with V and J called that TCRdb kept. Clones are partly lost; checked studies trace under half to an unresolved V gene and leave the rest unexplained. The sample data list some 16,000 clones, and around 83% of these were observed just once. The biggest ten clones account for roughly 20% of the sample. Sequences were derived from peripheral blood, sampled before any cancer treatment. These receptor sequences come from a male donor older than 55 with stage I lung adenocarcinoma.

The gene calls are TRBV7-2 and TRBJ2-3; no clear D gene. Trimming stripped 3 bases from V and 11 bases from J, with 9 bases between. Germline V gene lookup returns CDR1 SGHTA and CDR2 FQGNSA. CDR3 length: 11 amino acids. As DNA, the CDR3 is TGTGCCAGCAGCTTTTACGAGGTGCAGTATTTT. Translated, it gives CASSFYEVQYF.

This clone was observed a single time. The chain combines TRBV29-1 with TRBJ2-7; D is perhaps TRBD1 (7 bases). V lost 1 base and J lost 4, with 17 bases in between. The CDR3 has 15 residues. Germline V gene sequence: CDR1 SQVTM, CDR2 ANQGSEA. CDR3 coding DNA: TGCAGCGTTGAAGGCTCGGCGGGACAGCCTTACGAGCAGTACTTC. Protein sequence: CSVEGSAGQPYEQYF.

This clone was recorded a few times. The chain has TRBV7-2 and TRBJ2-5, with TRBD1 as a possible D gene (6 bases). The V end was cut by 5 bases, the J end by 4 bases, with 17 bases between. Germline assignment: CDR1 SGHTA and CDR2 FQGNSA. This CDR3 comprises 15 residues. In DNA form, the CDR3 reads TGTGCCAGCAGCCCCCAGGGGTTCGCGGGAGAGACCCAGTACTTC. It is translated as CASSPQGFAGETQYF.

The V gene is TRBV7-9, the J gene TRBJ1-4; TRBD1 aligns across 8 bases. With 4 bases clipped from V and 2 bases from J, the junction kept 3 bases outside the gene matches. Per the germline V gene, CDR1 is SEHNR and CDR2 is FQNEAQ (reference sequence). This CDR3 has 15 amino acids. CDR3 in amino acids: CASSSQGDTNEKLFF. In DNA, the CDR3 is TGTGCCAGCAGCTCACAGGGGGATACTAATGAAAAACTGTTTTTT.

V and J are TRBV9 and TRBJ2-3; no clear D gene. Germline CDR1 is SGDLS and CDR2 is YYNGEE. The germline V and J ends were trimmed by 2 bases and 4 bases, with 11 bases remaining between them. This CDR3 region has 14 residues. CDR3 amino acids: CASSVGLGADTQYF. In nucleotides, the CDR3 is TGTGCCAGCAGCGTTGGGCTTGGGGCAGATACGCAGTATTTT. Based on the CDR3 plus reference TRBV9 and TRBJ2-3, the full variable domain is DSGVTQTPKHLITATGQRVTLRCSPRSGDLSVYWYQQSLDQGLQFLIQYYNGEERAKGNILERFSAQQFPDLHSELNLSSLELGDSALYFCASSVGLGADTQYFGPGTRLTVL.

The V and J genes are TRBV7-2 and TRBJ1-1; D not resolved. This CDR3 contains 11 residues. The germline V and J ends were trimmed by 6 bases and 2 bases, with 4 bases remaining between them. Germline CDR1 is SGHTA and CDR2 is FQGNSA. This CDR3 reads CASSSNTEAFF. DNA of the CDR3: TGTGCCAGCAGTTCAAACACTGAAGCTTTCTTT. The full variable domain, in which reference TRBV7-2 and TRBJ1-1 provide the parts outside the CDR3, is GAGVSQSPSNKVTEKGKDVELRCDPISGHTALYWYRQSLGQGLEFLIYFQGNSAPDKSGLPSDRFSAERTGGSVSTLTIQRTQQEDSAVYLCASSSNTEAFFGQGTRLTVV.

The rearrangement uses TRBV19 and TRBJ1-5; 8 bases map to TRBD1. The germline V gene encodes CDR1 LNHDA and CDR2 SQIVND (reference sequence). The CDR3 length is 19 residues. V dropped 5 bases and J dropped 0; count of bases not matched to a gene: 15. CDR3 sequence: CASSRGQGPDDHSNQPQHF. CDR3 nucleotide sequence: TGTGCCAGTAGTCGTGGACAGGGTCCGGACGACCATAGCAATCAGCCCCAGCATTTT.

The genes are TRBV5-5 and TRBJ1-5, with D maybe TRBD1 (6 bases). The CDR3 extends over 14 amino acids. The germline V gene encodes CDR1 SGHKS and CDR2 YYEKEE (reference sequence). With 5 bases removed from V and 2 bases from J, the gap between germline ends came to 11 bases. The CDR3 bases are TGTGCCAGCAGACCAGGGGTTGGCAATCAGCCCCAGCATTTT. Translated: CASRPGVGNQPQHF.

This clone occurred a few times. The rearrangement uses TRBV4-2 and TRBJ2-3, with D perhaps TRBD2 (6 bases). Germline-derived CDR1 and CDR2 are LGHNA and YNFKEQ. V was clipped by 4 bases and J by 2 bases, with 22 bases between them. The CDR3 runs 18 residues. The CDR3 region is CASSPSPGVQSVTDTQYF. In nucleotides, the CDR3 is TGTGCCAGCAGCCCCTCGCCGGGAGTGCAATCTGTCACAGATACGCAGTATTTT.

The CDR3 nucleotides are TGTGCCTGGAGTGTGGACAGGCGACGTTATGGCTACACCTTC. Translated: CAWSVDRRRYGYTF. J is TRBJ1-2 and V is TRBV30, with 7 bases matching TRBD1. This CDR3 has 14 amino acids. CDR1 and CDR2 (germline): GTSNPN, SVGIG (reference sequence). The ends lost 0 bases at V and 5 bases at J; junction bases unmatched: 6.

J is TRBJ2-3 and V is TRBV7-3; the D is unclear. The CDR3 runs to 13 residues. V lost 2 bases, J lost 4 bases, and 7 bases lay in between. Germline-derived CDR1 and CDR2 are SGHTA and FQGTGA. The CDR3 reads CASSLGVADTQYF. The CDR3 nucleotides are TGTGCCAGCAGCTTAGGGGTCGCAGATACGCAGTATTTT.

The chain carries TRBV6-5 and TRBJ1-6; maybe TRBD1 (5 bases). Germline assignment: CDR1 MNHEY and CDR2 SVGAGI. Trimming stripped 7 bases from V and 8 bases from J, with 18 bases between. The CDR3 has 15 residues. The CDR3 is CASTPRWGSYSPLHF. For the CDR3, the DNA is TGTGCCAGCACCCCAAGGTGGGGCTCCTATTCACCCCTCCACTTT.

The chain is built from TRBV18 and TRBJ2-7, with TRBD1 matching 9 bases. V lost 5 bases to trimming and J lost 1 base; unmatched junction nucleotides: 6. Germline CDR1 KGHSH, CDR2 LQKENI. CDR3 length: 15 amino acids. The DNA for the CDR3 is TGTGCCAGCTCAATGGGACAGGGAGGATCCTACGAGCAGTACTTC. Translating it yields CASSMGQGGSYEQYF.

The rearrangement uses TRBV2 and TRBJ2-5, with D uncertain. Germline CDR1 SNHLY, CDR2 FYNNEI. The CDR3 runs to 11 residues. V lost 1 base to trimming and J lost 3 bases, with 0 bases between them. The CDR3 sequence is CASSEEETQYF. The CDR3 region has the DNA TGTGCCAGCAGTGAAGAAGAGACCCAGTACTTC.

This rearrangement joins TRBV6-1 to TRBJ2-7; D remains unclear. Per the germline V gene, CDR1 is MNHNS and CDR2 is SASEGT. Trimming shortened V by 1 base and J by 3 bases, and 13 bases separated the two germline ends. This CDR3 is 15 amino acids long. The CDR3 DNA reads as TGTGCCAGCAGTGAAGAGGTGTTGGGCAGCTACGAGCAGTACTTC. Translating gives CASSEEVLGSYEQYF.

The V and J genes are TRBV20-1 and TRBJ2-5, with D unclear. Trimming pared 5 bases from V and 7 bases from J, leaving 11 bases between. The germline CDR1 and CDR2 sequences are DFQATT and SNEGSKA (reference sequence). The CDR3 is 11 amino acids. The CDR3 here is CSAPSLGTQYF. The CDR3 bases are TGCAGTGCTCCATCCCTTGGGACCCAGTACTTC.

The gene calls are TRBV7-6 and TRBJ2-7; D may be TRBD1 or TRBD2 (5 bases each). Per germline, CDR1 SGHVS and CDR2 FNYEAQ. CDR3 length equals 14 residues. V was trimmed by 1 base and J by 5 bases, leaving 12 bases between them. CDR3 protein: CASSLVAGTDEQYF. CDR3 nucleotides: TGTGCCAGCAGCTTAGTCGCAGGGACCGACGAGCAGTACTTC.

The chain carries TRBV4-1 and TRBJ2-3, with D possibly TRBD2 on 6 matching bases. This CDR3 has 18 residues. Trimming took off 5 bases at V and 0 bases at J, with 21 bases between the two ends. Per germline, CDR1 MGHRA and CDR2 YSYEKL. The CDR3, as DNA: TGCGCCAGCAGCTCACCGGGCCGCCAAGGGACTAGCACAGATACGCAGTATTTT. Protein sequence: CASSSPGRQGTSTDTQYF.

This clone was recorded only once. This chain links TRBV28 with TRBJ1-2; 12 bases are shared with TRBD1. There are 14 residues in the CDR3. The germline V gene encodes CDR1 MDHEN and CDR2 SYDVKM. The ends lost 4 bases at V and 4 bases at J; junction bases unmatched: 1. The CDR3 loop is CASSSGQGAYGYTF. CDR3 nucleotides: TGTGCCAGCAGTTCGGGACAGGGGGCCTATGGCTACACCTTC.

This clone occurred a few times. V and J are TRBV5-8 and TRBJ1-3; TRBD1 is a possible D gene (6 bases). The CDR3 spans 15 residues. V lost 4 bases and J 4 bases, leaving 15 bases between the germline ends. The germline gives CDR1 SGHTS, CDR2 YDEGEE. For the CDR3, the DNA is TGTGCCAGCAGCCTAGGGGGAAGGCTCGGAAACACCATATATTTT. Translation: CASSLGGRLGNTIYF.

The CDR3 region is CASSYRGPPTDTQYF. CDR3 sequence (DNA): TGTGCCAGCAGTTACAGGGGGCCCCCCACAGATACGCAGTATTTT. The chain carries TRBV6-5 and TRBJ2-3; TRBD1 matches at 7 bases. Trimming at V came to 2 bases and at J to 2 bases, leaving 4 bases not matched to a gene. Germline V gene data show CDR1 as MNHEY and CDR2 as SVGAGI. This CDR3 is 15 amino acids long.